The 13 T cell receptor beta chains given below trace back to one sample, sequenced in a study of CD8+ T cells in alopecia areata. RNA was extracted and reverse transcribed into cDNA as the sequencing template. Sequencing used immunoSEQ multiplex PCR; TCRdb keeps in-frame clones, though not all of them. This repertoire holds about 120,000 clones, and none appear only once. The source material was lesional skin. These receptors were obtained from a C3H/HeJ mouse with alopecia areata. This strain has MHC haplotype H2-k.

This clone has just a few counts. Each gene name is a mouse one. The read stops 4 residues short of the end of the CDR3; the missing end is completed from the germline J gene. The chain employs TRBV13-3 and TRBJ2-7; 7 bases map to TRBD1. V gave up 0 bases and J gave up 0 bases; unmatched junction bases: 3. Germline V lookup: CDR1 NNHDY, CDR2 SYVADS. The CDR3 extends over 15 amino acids. The CDR3 bases that were read are TGTGCCAGCAGTGATGGGGGGACAGCCTCCTAT. Protein sequence: CASSDGGTASY. The entire CDR3 protein reads CASSDGGTASYEQYF.

In the case of this clone: Gene names follow the mouse nomenclature. Read coverage stops 4 residues before the CDR3 terminus; the germline J gene supplies the remainder. The genes are TRBV1 and TRBJ2-3, with D perhaps TRBD1 (5 bases). This CDR3 contains 14 residues. With 7 bases removed from V and 0 bases from J, the gap between germline ends came to 11 bases. Germline V gene sequence: CDR1 NSQYPW, CDR2 LRSPGD (reference sequence). The sequenced CDR3 bases are TGCACCTGCACCCCGACAGCTAGTGCAGAA. Translated: CTCTPTASAE. The entire CDR3 protein reads CTCTPTASAETLYF.

This clone appeared a few times. Mouse gene names and germline throughout. Sequencing ends 4 residues short of the CDR3 end; the germline J gene provides the rest. This chain connects TRBV13-1 to TRBJ2-2, with 11 positions matching TRBD2. V shed 5 bases, J shed 1 base, and the junction held 4 bases outside the gene matches. CDR1 is NSHNY, CDR2 SYGAGN, per germline. This CDR3 is 16 amino acids long. CDR3: CASRDGTGGNTGQLYF. The sequenced CDR3 bases are TGTGCCAGCAGAGACGGGACTGGGGGAAACACCGGG.

This clone has only a few counts. The gene names given are mouse names. The CDR3 is cut off 4 residues early in the read; its end comes from the germline J gene. The chain recombines TRBV17 with TRBJ2-1; 11 bases align to TRBD2. The CDR3 is made up of 16 amino acids. V shed 5 bases and J 3 bases; nucleotides not matched to a gene: 6. Per germline, CDR1 MNHDT and CDR2 YYDKIL. CDR3 region: CASSVHTGGAYAEQFF. The covered CDR3 bases are TGTGCTAGCAGTGTCCACACTGGGGGGGCCTATGCT.

This clone has a handful of counts. The germline and genes are mouse ones. The read terminates 4 residues before the CDR3 end, so the remaining end is supplied by the germline J gene. The identical CDR3 is also encoded by other nucleotide sequences in the sample. The V gene is TRBV19, the J gene TRBJ2-4, with 12 bases aligning to TRBD2. This CDR3 contains 16 residues. V lost 5 bases to trimming and J lost 2 bases; unmatched junction nucleotides: 6. Germline CDR1 and CDR2: FNHDT and SITEND (reference sequence). CDR3 region: CASSPDWGGFQNTLYF. The part of the CDR3 DNA that was read is TGTGCCAGCAGCCCCGACTGGGGGGGCTTTCAAAAC. The complete variable domain, with remaining parts taken from reference TRBV19 and TRBJ2-4, reads GGIITQTPKFLIGQEGQKLTLKCQQNFNHDTMYWYRQDSGKGLRLIYYSITENDLQKGDLSEGYDASREKKSSFSLTVTSAQKNEMAVFLCASSPDWGGFQNTLYFGAGTRLSVL.

This clone was detected only a few times. The gene symbols are mouse symbols. The CDR3 is cut off 4 residues early in the read; its end comes from the germline J gene. The chain employs TRBV14 and TRBJ2-2; TRBD1 might be the D (6 bases). V gave up 2 bases and J gave up 0 bases, with 14 bases separating them. CDR1 and CDR2 (germline): SGHDT, FRDEAV. The CDR3 covers 17 residues. The CDR3 region is CASSLLTGRANTGQLYF. The covered CDR3 bases are TGTGCCAGCAGTTTACTCACAGGGCGAGCAAACACCGGG. Complete variable domain (other parts from reference TRBV14 and TRBJ2-2): EAGVTQSPRYAVLQEGQAVSFWCDPISGHDTLYWYQQPRDQGPQLLVYFRDEAVIDNSQLPSDRFSAVRPKGTNSTLKIQSAKQGDTATYLCASSLLTGRANTGQLYFGEGSKLTVL.

This clone was seen at least ten times. Any gene name here is a mouse gene name. The read gets to within 4 residues of the CDR3 end, and the germline J gene fills in the rest. V is TRBV16 and J is TRBJ1-1; the D gene is possibly TRBD1 (6 bases). Germline V gene data show CDR1 as SGHSA and CDR2 as FRNQAP. This CDR3 is 13 amino acids long. Trimming stripped 6 bases from V and 0 bases from J, with 8 bases between. The sequenced CDR3 bases are TGTGCAAGCAGGGGACAAACAAACACA. This translates into CASRGQTNT. The complete CDR3 reads CASRGQTNTEVFF.

This clone has more than one count but fewer than ten. These gene names are mouse names. Read sequence stops 4 residues before the CDR3 end, and the germline J gene provides the missing end. The genes are TRBV1 and TRBJ2-4, with 9 bases lining up with TRBD2. Germline V gene data show CDR1 as NSQYPW and CDR2 as LRSPGD (reference sequence). V gave up 1 base and J gave up 3 bases; unmatched junction bases: 5. This CDR3 comprises 16 residues. The CDR3: CTCSAAKLGGQNTLYF. CDR3 bases read: TGCACCTGCAGTGCAGCTAAACTGGGGGGCCAAAAC.

As for this clone: Mouse gene names and germline throughout. The CDR3 goes on 4 residues after the read ends, and that part is filled in from the germline J gene. The chain joins TRBV13-1 to TRBJ1-2; TRBD1 is a possible D gene (5 bases). Germline V CDR1 and CDR2: NSHNY, SYGAGN. CDR3 length: 13 residues. The chain's CDR3 is CASSGGLGVDYTF. The part of the CDR3 DNA that was read is TGTGCCAGCAGTGGGGGACTGGGGGTC.

On this clone itself: The genes are named according to mouse. The read ends 4 residues shy of where the CDR3 ends; the end is completed using the germline J gene. The J gene is TRBJ1-4, the V gene TRBV13-3; TRBD1 matches at 8 bases. The ends lost 0 bases at V and 6 bases at J; junction bases unmatched: 4. Germline CDR1 NNHDY, CDR2 SYVADS. The CDR3 loop spans 15 amino acids. CDR3: CASSDEGTGDERLFF. The CDR3 bases that were read are TGTGCCAGCAGTGATGAGGGGACAGGAGACGAA.

This clone was found many times. The gene symbols are mouse symbols. The CDR3 is cut off 4 residues early in the read; its end comes from the germline J gene. V and J are TRBV19 and TRBJ2-7; 8 bases agree with TRBD2. There are 14 residues in the CDR3. Germline CDR1 reads FNHDT; CDR2 reads SITEND (reference sequence). This chain's CDR3 is CASSMGGGADEQYF. The DNA read from the CDR3 is TGTGCCAGCAGTATGGGGGGGGGCGCGGAT.

Remarks on this clone: The genes are named according to mouse. The CDR3 extends 4 residues past the end of the read, so its final part is completed from the germline J gene. The chain combines TRBV19 with TRBJ2-7; 7 bases fit TRBD2. This CDR3 has 15 residues. The germline gives CDR1 FNHDT, CDR2 SITEND (reference sequence). The trim removed 1 base at V and 0 bases at J, leaving 4 bases unmatched. CDR3 sequence reads: CASSISGGYSYEQYF. Incomplete CDR3 DNA: TGTGCCAGCAGTATATCTGGGGGATACTCCTAT.

This clone has a handful of counts. The junction departs from the called germline gene at one end, perhaps through a read error. Mouse names are used for the genes. The CDR3 end is not reached by the read, which stops 4 residues before it; the germline J gene fills it in. This chain joins TRBV1 and TRBJ1-2; D is unresolved. The CDR3 consists of 13 residues. In germline, CDR1 is NSQYPW, CDR2 LRSPGD (reference sequence). CDR3 residues: CACSLRANSDYTF. Partial CDR3 DNA: TGCGCCTGCAGCCTCAGAGCAAACTCC.